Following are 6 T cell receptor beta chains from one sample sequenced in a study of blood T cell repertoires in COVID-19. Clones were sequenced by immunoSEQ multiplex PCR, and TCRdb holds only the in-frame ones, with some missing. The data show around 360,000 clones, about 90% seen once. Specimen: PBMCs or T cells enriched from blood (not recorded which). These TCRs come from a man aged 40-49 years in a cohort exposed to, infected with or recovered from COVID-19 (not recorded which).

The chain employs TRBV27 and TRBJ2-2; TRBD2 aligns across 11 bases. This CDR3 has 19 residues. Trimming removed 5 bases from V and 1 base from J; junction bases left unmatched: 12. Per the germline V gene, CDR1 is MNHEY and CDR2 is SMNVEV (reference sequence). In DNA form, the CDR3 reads TGTGCCAGCAGTCCCAGGGTTAGCGGGAGGGCCGGGAACACCGGGGAGCTGTTTTTT. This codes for CASSPRVSGRAGNTGELFF.

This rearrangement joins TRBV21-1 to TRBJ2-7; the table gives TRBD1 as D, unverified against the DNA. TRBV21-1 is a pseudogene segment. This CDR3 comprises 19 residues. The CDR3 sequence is CASSKAIERRTGDPYEQYF. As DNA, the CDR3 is TGTGCCAGCAGCAAAGCCATCGAAAGGCGGACAGGGGATCCCTACGAGCAGTACTTC.

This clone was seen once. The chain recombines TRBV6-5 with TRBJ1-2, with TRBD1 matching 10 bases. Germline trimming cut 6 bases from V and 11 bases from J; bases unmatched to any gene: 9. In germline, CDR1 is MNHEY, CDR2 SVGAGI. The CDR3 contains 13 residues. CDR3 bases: TGTGCCAGCAGAAGGGGGACAGGGGTCGGTTACACCTTC. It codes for CASRRGTGVGYTF.

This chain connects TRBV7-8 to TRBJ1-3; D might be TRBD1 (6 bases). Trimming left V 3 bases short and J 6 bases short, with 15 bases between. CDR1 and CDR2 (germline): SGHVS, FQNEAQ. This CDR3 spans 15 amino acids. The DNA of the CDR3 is TGTGCCAGCAGCTTTCAAGTCGACAGGCAAAACACCATATATTTT. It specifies CASSFQVDRQNTIYF. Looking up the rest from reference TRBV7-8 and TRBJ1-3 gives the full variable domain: GAGVSQSPRYKVAKRGQDVALRCDPISGHVSLFWYQQALGQGPEFLTYFQNEAQLDKSGLPSDRFFAERPEGSVSTLKIQRTQQEDSAVYLCASSFQVDRQNTIYFGEGSWLTVV.

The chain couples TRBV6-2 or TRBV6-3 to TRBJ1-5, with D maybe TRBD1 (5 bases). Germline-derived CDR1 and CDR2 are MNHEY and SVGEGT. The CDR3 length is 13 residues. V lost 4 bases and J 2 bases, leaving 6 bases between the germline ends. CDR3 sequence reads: CASSSTGNQPQHF. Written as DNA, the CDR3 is TGTGCCAGCAGTTCGACAGGCAATCAGCCCCAGCATTTT.

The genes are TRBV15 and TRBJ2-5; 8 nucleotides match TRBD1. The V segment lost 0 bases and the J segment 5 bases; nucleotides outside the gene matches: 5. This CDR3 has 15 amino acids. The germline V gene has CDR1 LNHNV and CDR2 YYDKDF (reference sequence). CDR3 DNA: TGTGCCACCAGCAGAGAGGACAGGGTCCTGGAGACCCAGTACTTC. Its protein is CATSREDRVLETQYF.